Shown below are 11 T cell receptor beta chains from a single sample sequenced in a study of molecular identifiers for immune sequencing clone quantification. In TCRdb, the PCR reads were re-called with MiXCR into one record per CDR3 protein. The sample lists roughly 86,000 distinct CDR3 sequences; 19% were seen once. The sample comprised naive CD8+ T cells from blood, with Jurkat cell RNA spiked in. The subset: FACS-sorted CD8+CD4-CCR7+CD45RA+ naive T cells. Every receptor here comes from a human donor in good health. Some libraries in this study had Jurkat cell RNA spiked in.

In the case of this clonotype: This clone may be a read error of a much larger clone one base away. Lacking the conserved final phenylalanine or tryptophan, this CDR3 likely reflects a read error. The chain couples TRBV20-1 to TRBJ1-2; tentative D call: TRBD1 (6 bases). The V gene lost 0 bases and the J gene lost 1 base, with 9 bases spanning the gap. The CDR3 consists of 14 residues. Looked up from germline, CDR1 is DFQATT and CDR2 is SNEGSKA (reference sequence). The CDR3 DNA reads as TGCAGTGCTAGAGATCGGACAGTTAACTATGGCTACACCCTC. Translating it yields CSARDRTVNYGYTL.

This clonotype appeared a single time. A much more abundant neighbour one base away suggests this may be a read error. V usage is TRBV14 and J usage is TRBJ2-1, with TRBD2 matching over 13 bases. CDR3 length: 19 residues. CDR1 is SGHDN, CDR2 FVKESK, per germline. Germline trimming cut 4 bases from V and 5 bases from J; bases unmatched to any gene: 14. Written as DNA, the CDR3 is TGTGCCAGCAGCCCGGGGACTAGCGGGACCTACCCCACCAACAATGAGCAGTTCTTC. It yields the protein CASSPGTSGTYPTNNEQFF.

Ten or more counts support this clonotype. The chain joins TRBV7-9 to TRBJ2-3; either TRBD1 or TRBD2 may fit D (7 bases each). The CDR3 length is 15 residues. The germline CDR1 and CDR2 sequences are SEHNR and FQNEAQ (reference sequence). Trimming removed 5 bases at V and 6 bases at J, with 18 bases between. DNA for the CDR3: TGTGCCAGCAGCAACGGACTAGAAGGGGGCGATACGCAGTATTTT. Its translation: CASSNGLEGGDTQYF.

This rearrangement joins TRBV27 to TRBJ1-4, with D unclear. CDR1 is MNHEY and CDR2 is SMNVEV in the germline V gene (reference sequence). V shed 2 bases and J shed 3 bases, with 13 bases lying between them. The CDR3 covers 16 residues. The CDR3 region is CASSLGVVGANEKLFF. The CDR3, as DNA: TGTGCCAGCAGTTTAGGGGTTGTAGGCGCTAATGAAAAACTGTTTTTT.

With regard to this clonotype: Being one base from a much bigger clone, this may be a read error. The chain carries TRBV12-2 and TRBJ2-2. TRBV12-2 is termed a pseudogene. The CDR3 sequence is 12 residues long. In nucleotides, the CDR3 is TGTGCAAGTCGCTTACTGGCCGGGGAGCTGTTTTTT. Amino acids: CASRLLAGELFF.

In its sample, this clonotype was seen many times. CDR3 nucleotide sequence: TGTGCCAGCATGAACTACCTCGATAACACCGGGGAGCTGTTTTTT. Its translation is CASMNYLDNTGELFF. The J gene is TRBJ2-2, the V gene TRBV6-6, with D unresolved. Germline V gene sequence: CDR1 MNHNY, CDR2 SVGAGI (reference sequence). Trimming took off 7 bases at V and 2 bases at J, with 14 bases between the two ends. The CDR3 runs to 15 residues.

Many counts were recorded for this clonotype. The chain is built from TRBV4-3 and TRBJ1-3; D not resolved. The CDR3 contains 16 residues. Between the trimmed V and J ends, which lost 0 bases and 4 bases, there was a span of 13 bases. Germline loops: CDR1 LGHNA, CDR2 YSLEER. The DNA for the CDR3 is TGCGCCAGCAGCCAAGACATTGCTGGCTTCGGAAACACCATATATTTT. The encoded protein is CASSQDIAGFGNTIYF.

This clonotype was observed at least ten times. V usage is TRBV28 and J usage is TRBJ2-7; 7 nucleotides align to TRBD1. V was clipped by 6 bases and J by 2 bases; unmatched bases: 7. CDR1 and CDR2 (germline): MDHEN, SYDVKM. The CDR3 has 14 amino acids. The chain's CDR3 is CASRTTGATYEQYF. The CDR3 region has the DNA TGTGCCAGCAGAACAACAGGGGCAACCTACGAGCAGTACTTC.

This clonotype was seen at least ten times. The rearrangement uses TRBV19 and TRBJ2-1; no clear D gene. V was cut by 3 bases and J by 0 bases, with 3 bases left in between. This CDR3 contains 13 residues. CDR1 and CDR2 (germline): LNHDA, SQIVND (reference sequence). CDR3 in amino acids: CASSIFSYNEQFF. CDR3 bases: TGTGCCAGTAGTATTTTCTCCTACAATGAGCAGTTCTTC.

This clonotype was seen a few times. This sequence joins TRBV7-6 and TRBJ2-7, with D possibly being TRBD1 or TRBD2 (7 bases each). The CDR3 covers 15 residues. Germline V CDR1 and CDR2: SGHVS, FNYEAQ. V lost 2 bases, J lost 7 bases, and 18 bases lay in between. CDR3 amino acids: CASSLSAAGGDEQYF. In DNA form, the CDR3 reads TGTGCCAGCAGCTTAAGTGCGGCAGGGGGGGATGAGCAGTACTTC.

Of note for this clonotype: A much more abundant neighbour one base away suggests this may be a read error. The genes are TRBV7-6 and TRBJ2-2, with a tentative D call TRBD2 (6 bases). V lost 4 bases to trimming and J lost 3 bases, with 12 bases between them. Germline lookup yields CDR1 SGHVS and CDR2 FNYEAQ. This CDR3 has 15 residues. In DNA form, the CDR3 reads TGTGCCAGCAGCTCTAAGGTAGCGGACACCGGGGAGCTGTTTTTT. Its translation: CASSSKVADTGELFF.